A selection of T cell receptor beta chains follows, all from one sample in a study of cytomegalovirus exposure and HLA in healthy donors. Sequenced by immunoSEQ multiplex PCR; TCRdb stores in-frame clones only, minus some. The sample records under 95,000 clones, over 70% being singletons. Sequencing used PBMCs. Every receptor here comes from a male donor in good health and CMV-seronegative. The conserved cysteine and the conserved F or W are not part of the CDR3 here. A D gene is named only where the DNA matches it firmly.

>TRBV28|TRBJ2-3|TRBD2
ASRPGGASTDTQY
>TRBV5-8|TRBJ1-6|.
ASNRDSPLH
>TRBV28|TRBJ1-2|.
ASSFQRQLNGYP
>TRBV7-9|TRBJ2-1|TRBD1
ASSPGQGVLYNEQF
>TRBV5-6|TRBJ1-1|.
ASSSWGDHPEAF
>TRBV20-1|TRBJ2-7|.
SASRSYEQY
>TRBV28|TRBJ2-3|.
ASSSPRRATDTQY
>TRBV14|TRBJ1-1|.
ASSPTMLRTEAF
>TRBV5-6|TRBJ2-3|TRBD2
ASSLGLAGGLRTQY
>TRBV19|TRBJ2-7|.
ASSRGRRSPREQY
>TRBV6-1|TRBJ2-1|.
ASRLGQLGGGEQF
>TRBV7-6|TRBJ2-1|TRBD1
ASSLARTGYEQF
>TRBV15|TRBJ1-1|TRBD1
ATSRGNRGYMNTEAF
>TRBV5-1|TRBJ2-7|TRBD1
ASSLGNGAGTGVYEQY
>TRBV7-8|TRBJ2-7|TRBD1
ASSLGLRPTGGSYEQY
>TRBV7-8|TRBJ1-2|.
ASSSHRVTPYGYT
>TRBV7-9|TRBJ2-7|.
ASSLGQGRVTYEQY
>TRBV27|TRBJ2-5|.
ASSWSVSETQY
>TRBV5-8|TRBJ1-6|.
ASSERGLGGHVTLH
>TRBV28|TRBJ1-4|TRBD1
ASSRSDRPSEKLF
>TRBV30|TRBJ2-5|TRBD2
AWGTSGGTETQY
>TRBV15|TRBJ2-7|TRBD2
ATSFGLAGRFGYEQY
>TRBV6-1|TRBJ2-7|TRBD1
ASSEGQGALQY
>TRBV19|TRBJ2-7|.
ASSDREDYEQY
>TRBV11-3|TRBJ2-6|TRBD1
ASSQTGTGYSGANVLT